Below, 20 T cell receptor beta chains from the same sample are listed, as sequenced in a study of blood T cell repertoires in COVID-19. TCRdb's copy holds only in-frame clones and misses some; the assay was immunoSEQ multiplex PCR. The repertoire has a few hundred thousand clones, about 91% of them found once; the top ten carry 10%. Source material: PBMCs or T cells enriched from blood (not recorded which). The receptors stem from a man aged 18 to 35 with acute COVID-19.

This clone was seen a few times. The J gene is TRBJ1-4, the V gene TRBV5-1, with unresolved D. The V gene lost 2 bases and the J gene lost 5 bases, with 13 bases spanning the gap. CDR1 SGHRS and CDR2 YFSETQ come from the germline V gene. This CDR3 spans 15 amino acids. DNA for the CDR3: TGCGCCAGCAGCTTTAACAACCATGGCAATGAAAAACTGTTTTTT. This encodes CASSFNNHGNEKLFF.

V usage is TRBV5-4 and J usage is TRBJ1-1, with 7 bases matching TRBD1. CDR3 length: 12 amino acids. The V and J ends lost 4 bases and 9 bases, in that order; junction bases with no gene match: 6. CDR1 is SGHNT, CDR2 YYREEE, per germline (reference sequence). CDR3: CASSAGTDKAFF. CDR3 coding DNA: TGTGCCAGCAGCGCCGGGACAGATAAAGCTTTCTTT.

The chain carries TRBV4-1 and TRBJ2-7; D ambiguous. V was pared by 1 base and J by 4 bases, with 8 bases between. CDR1 is MGHRA and CDR2 is YSYEKL in the germline V gene. The CDR3 runs to 13 residues. CDR3 loop: CASSQGAPYEQYF. CDR3 in DNA: TGCGCCAGCAGCCAAGGGGCCCCATACGAGCAGTACTTC.

This chain joins TRBV11-2 and TRBJ2-2, with 7 bases aligning to TRBD2. Trimming at V came to 5 bases and at J to 4 bases, leaving 7 bases not matched to a gene. The germline CDR1 and CDR2 sequences are SGHAT and FQNNGV. The CDR3 totals 15 residues. The CDR3 protein is CASSPRSGRTGELFF. CDR3 in DNA: TGTGCCAGCAGCCCTCGTAGCGGGCGCACCGGGGAGCTGTTTTTT.

The V gene is TRBV28, the J gene TRBJ1-6; D not certain. V was clipped by 11 bases and J by 7 bases, with 27 bases between them. This CDR3 is 17 amino acids long. CDR1 MDHEN and CDR2 SYDVKM come from the germline V gene. The CDR3 loop reads CASMAPWLLYQNSPLHF. CDR3 bases: TGTGCCTCAATGGCCCCCTGGCTTTTATACCAAAATTCACCCCTCCACTTT.

Turning to this clone: At the DNA level, this CDR3 is encoded by other sequences in the same sample as well. V and J are TRBV5-1 and TRBJ2-5; 7 bases are shared with TRBD1. J was trimmed by 2 bases and V by 0 bases; bases with no gene match: 1. CDR3 length: 14 amino acids. Germline lookup yields CDR1 SGHRS and CDR2 YFSETQ. This CDR3 is CASSLGQGQETQYF. The CDR3 DNA is TGCGCCAGCAGCTTGGGACAGGGTCAAGAGACCCAGTACTTC. Drawing the rest from reference TRBV5-1 and TRBJ2-5, the complete variable domain is KAGVTQTPRYLIKTRGQQVTLSCSPISGHRSVSWYQQTPGQGLQFLFEYFSETQRNKGNFPGRFSGRQFSNSRSEMNVSTLELGDSALYLCASSLGQGQETQYFGPGTRLLVL.

V and J are TRBV28 and TRBJ1-5; D possibly corresponds to TRBD1 (6 bases). The V gene lost 6 bases and the J gene lost 5 bases, with 17 bases spanning the gap. The germline V gene encodes CDR1 MDHEN and CDR2 SYDVKM. The CDR3 is made up of 15 amino acids. The CDR3 DNA reads TGTGCCAGCAGCCAAATCGACAGGTGGGATCAGCCCCAGCATTTT. This gives the protein CASSQIDRWDQPQHF. The full variable domain, completed using reference TRBV28 and TRBJ1-5, is DVKVTQSSRYLVKRTGEKVFLECVQDMDHENMFWYRQDPGLGLRLIYFSYDVKMKEKGDIPEGYSVSREKKERFSLILESASTNQTSMYLCASSQIDRWDQPQHFGDGTRLSIL.

The chain uses TRBV19 and TRBJ2-1; weak D call: TRBD2 (6 bases). From germline, CDR1 is LNHDA and CDR2 SQIVND (reference sequence). The CDR3 extends over 16 amino acids. V dropped 3 bases and J dropped 6 bases, with 18 bases sitting between them. The CDR3 protein is CASSIRRGLASNEQFF. CDR3 nucleotides: TGTGCCAGTAGTATCCGCCGGGGACTGGCCAGCAATGAGCAGTTCTTC.

V gene TRBV6-5 combines with J gene TRBJ1-4, with TRBD1 matching 8 bases. Germline trimming cut 8 bases from V and 6 bases from J; bases unmatched to any gene: 11. This CDR3 comprises 15 residues. Looked up from germline, CDR1 is MNHEY and CDR2 is SVGAGI. The CDR3 DNA reads as TGTGCCAGCCTCAAAGGACAGGGAGGAGATGAAAAACTGTTTTTT. The encoded protein is CASLKGQGGDEKLFF.

The chain is built from TRBV14 and TRBJ2-7, with 10 bases lining up with TRBD2. The V gene's germline CDR1 is SGHDN and CDR2 FVKESK. This CDR3 is 14 amino acids long. With V trimmed by 4 bases and J by 4 bases, 4 bases remained unmatched. DNA of the CDR3: TGTGCCAGCAGCCGAGGACTAGCGGCTTACGAGCAGTACTTC. Protein product: CASSRGLAAYEQYF.

The chain uses TRBV27 and TRBJ1-4, with TRBD1 matching over 7 bases. The length of the CDR3 is 13 residues. With V trimmed by 4 bases and J by 10 bases, 6 bases remained unmatched. The germline CDR1 and CDR2 sequences are MNHEY and SMNVEV (reference sequence). The CDR3 sequence: CASSSDRVGKLFF. The CDR3 DNA reads TGTGCCAGCAGTTCAGACAGGGTGGGAAAACTGTTTTTT.

The chain couples TRBV29-1 to TRBJ2-1, with a tentative D call TRBD2 (6 bases). The V and J ends lost 6 bases and 3 bases respectively, with 18 bases between them. The CDR3 spans 15 residues. CDR1 and CDR2 (germline): SQVTM, ANQGSEA. The CDR3 DNA reads TGCAGCGTCCAAGAAGTAGCGGCTAGCTACAATGAGCAGTTCTTC. Translated, it gives CSVQEVAASYNEQFF.

The genes are TRBV3-1 (or the pseudogene TRBV3-2) and TRBJ1-4, with 7 bases identical to TRBD1. This CDR3 spans 17 amino acids. The trim removed 4 bases at V and 7 bases at J, leaving 15 bases unmatched. Germline CDR1 and CDR2: LGHDT and YNNKEL (reference sequence). The CDR3 reads CASSLIPDRAKSEKLFF. CDR3 coding DNA: TGTGCCAGCAGCCTCATACCTGACAGGGCGAAAAGTGAAAAACTGTTTTTT.

The chain uses TRBV7-2 and TRBJ2-7, with TRBD2 identical over 8 bases. V shed 5 bases and J 7 bases; nucleotides not matched to a gene: 7. There are 13 residues in the CDR3. Germline CDR1 reads SGHTA; CDR2 reads FQGNSA. CDR3 protein: CASSPAGATEQYF. CDR3 sequence (DNA): TGTGCCAGCAGCCCAGCGGGGGCTACGGAGCAGTACTTC.

Points on this clone: A read error may produce the germline difference seen at one junction end. The J gene is TRBJ1-5, the V gene TRBV28; possible D gene TRBD1, 6 bases. CDR3 length: 17 amino acids. The germline CDR1 and CDR2 sequences are MDHEN and SYDVKM. The CDR3 is CAGSSYTGRDTYQPQHF. The CDR3 region has the DNA TGTGCCGGCAGTTCGTACACCGGAAGGGACACGTATCAGCCCCAGCATTTT.

This clone has just a few counts. The chain employs TRBV15 and TRBJ2-5; weak D call: TRBD2 (5 bases). The germline CDR1 and CDR2 sequences are LNHNV and YYDKDF (reference sequence). V was pared by 0 bases and J by 1 base, with 9 bases between. The CDR3 is 15 amino acids. This CDR3 is CATSRDGSGQETQYF. The CDR3 region has the DNA TGTGCCACCAGCAGAGATGGAAGCGGCCAAGAGACCCAGTACTTC.

CDR3: CASSWRDLAKSSYNEQFF. CDR3 nucleotide sequence: TGCGCCAGCAGCTGGAGGGACTTAGCGAAAAGCTCCTACAATGAGCAGTTCTTC. This chain links TRBV5-1 with TRBJ2-1; tentatively, D is TRBD2 (6 bases). The CDR3 runs 18 residues. The V and J ends lost 3 bases and 0 bases respectively, with 19 bases between them. Per the germline V gene, CDR1 is SGHRS and CDR2 is YFSETQ.

The chain has TRBV5-1 and TRBJ1-2; 7 bases line up with TRBD1. Germline CDR1 is SGHRS and CDR2 is YFSETQ. The CDR3 totals 15 residues. V was clipped by 0 bases and J by 1 base; unmatched bases: 3. Here the CDR3 reads CASSLGDSLNYGYTF. The CDR3 coding sequence is TGCGCCAGCAGCTTGGGGGACAGCCTTAACTATGGCTACACCTTC.

The CDR3 is CATDRGLGTEAFF. The CDR3 DNA reads TGTGCCACGGACAGGGGGCTGGGCACTGAAGCTTTCTTT. The chain carries TRBV2 and TRBJ1-1; 11 bases are a match to TRBD1. Germline CDR1 and CDR2: SNHLY and FYNNEI. V was clipped by 10 bases and J by 4 bases; unmatched bases: 5. The CDR3 contains 13 residues.

V and J are TRBV14 and TRBJ2-6; D remains unclear. V was clipped by 4 bases and J by 4 bases, with 11 bases between them. Germline lookup yields CDR1 SGHDN and CDR2 FVKESK. CDR3 size: 15 residues. This chain's CDR3 is CASSPGLRGANVLTF. The CDR3 DNA follows: TGTGCCAGCAGCCCAGGCCTTAGGGGGGCCAACGTCCTGACTTTC.